The entry below describes one TCR beta chain. The target of this receptor is not known. Base qualities are not at hand, and no much larger clone is one base apart. V is shortened by 0 bases, J by 0 bases, and the region joining them spans 12 bases. CDR1 and CDR2, looked up from the germline V gene, are LGHNA and YNFKEQ. The CDR3 spans 17 residues, from the cysteine through the phenylalanine. The DNA shown is the 51-base CDR3, in frame from base 1. This specimen comes from a study of cytomegalovirus exposure and HLA in healthy donors (dated by TCRdb to the late 2010s). About the full investigation: An earlier analysis of several hundred of the donors reported around 280 Gb of sequence data and about 120 million unique TCR beta sequences obtained from about 180 million T cells. The T cell repertoires of about 700 subjects were profiled by immunosequencing and related to cytomegalovirus serostatus. Typing coverage varied by locus: about 620-630 donors for A, B, C, DRB1 and DQB1; roughly 520 for DQA1; 606 for DPA1; approximately 450 for DPB1. An early release covering roughly 600 HLA-typed donors comprised approximately 290 gigabases of sequencing data and around 80 million unique TCR sequences. All discovery cohort repertoires had been generated using a single sequencing platform. An earlier analysis of a few hundred of the donors applied high-throughput TCR beta sequencing to assess whether each TCR beta V gene segment acted as functional or pseudogenic. On average, roughly 250,000 unique TCR beta nucleotide sequences were sequenced per donor among 398 genotyped donors of the cohort, with around 19% of those sequences being non-productive. Of the roughly 400 genotyped donors, 81% were placed in the genetic ancestry cluster associated with self-reported Caucasian donors. A separate validation cohort of 100 to 150 different subjects was used in addition to the approximately 700-subject first cohort. High-throughput TCR immunosequencing, statistical association of individual TCRs with disease status, and machine learning were combined to predict cytomegalovirus infection status. HLA typing covered class I and class II loci at four-digit resolution. In a later genetic analysis, genome-wide SNP genotypes for about three fifths of the roughly 670 donors were used, and that subset was treated as a discovery cohort. Rather than drawing on any new phenotypic data, the later analysis identified candidate immune exposures from TCR beta sequences and the way those sequences occurred across donors. A later analysis re-examined previously published TCR beta repertoires from hundreds of donors and added high-resolution HLA genotyping to investigate patterns of TCR occurrence. Donor age, sex, ethnicity and CMV serostatus were compiled together with the repertoire data. The study was designed to test whether signatures of past pathogen exposure could be identified by cataloging public T cell receptors. Roughly 5 DR-DQ haplotypes were handled as single units for association and clustering because linkage in the cohort was strong.

The cohort consisted of approximately 690 healthy bone marrow donors. All cohort members were sampled while nominally healthy, although unrecorded immune exposures were likely present. Of the 700 or so cohort members, approximately 290 had a positive CMV serostatus and approximately 400 had a negative one, while no CMV serostatus was recorded for the donor. A peripheral blood sample was provided by each donor, and peripheral blood mononuclear cells were used for TCR beta sequencing. The Qiagen DNeasy Blood Extraction Kit was used to extract genomic DNA from the blood cell samples. The protocol used for the library was the immunoSEQ multiplex PCR assay. For the multiplex PCR, a mixture combining 60 forward primers for TCR Vbeta segments and 13 reverse primers for TCR Jbeta segments was used. Amplification of the CDR3 region of rearranged TCR beta genes was performed with a multiplex PCR assay on genomic DNA. Amplified TCR beta libraries were sequenced as 87-base-pair reads on the Illumina HiSeq System. Regarding the original processing steps: Across the 666 repertoires, a later analysis counted roughly 84 million unique TCR beta chains, roughly 11 million of which were shared by at least two donors. Raw reads were error-corrected and collapsed into unique sequences with a nearest-neighbor algorithm that merged closely related sequences to remove PCR and sequencing errors. V, D and J gene segments were assigned by aligning CDR3 sequences to IMGT reference sequences. For a sequence to be retained, at least a six-nucleotide match to both a V gene segment and a J gene segment was required. A rearrangement counted as productive if the CDR3 had no stop codons and remained in frame with V and J, and every other rearrangement counted as non-productive. CDR3 was defined according to IMGT convention as the region running from the second conserved V-encoded cysteine to the conserved J-encoded phenylalanine. Sequences without an unambiguous match to a single V gene segment were excluded from the earlier analysis of 587 of the donors. An earlier analysis of a few hundred of the donors called V segments functional above 56.7% productive rearrangements and segregating when the between-donor standard deviation exceeded 5%. A statistical classification framework was built to diagnose cytomegalovirus status from the catalog of TCR beta chain sequences. V and J gene assignment, in a later analysis, came from comparing TCR nucleotide sequences with IMGT/GENE-DB human TR gene sequences. Using the TCRdist pipeline, a later analysis assigned CDR3 sequences along with most-parsimonious VDJ recombination scenarios. In a later analysis, every TCR beta chain was defined by the combination of its CDR3 amino acid sequence and its V-gene family, and reads without a unique V-gene family were dropped. In a later analysis, around 650 highly shared, low-generation-probability nucleotide sequences were removed to address suspected cross-contamination and a sequencing artifact. For each public chain, a later analysis derived a clonal expansion index from normalized ranks of inferred template counts within each repertoire. Generation probabilities in a later analysis came from a VDJ recombination model fitted to out-of-frame rearrangements, and those results were checked against IGoR. In a later analysis, hypergeometric tests were used to score TCR-TCR, TCR-HLA and TCR-CMV co-occurrence, with a repertoire-size bias correction applied to TCR pairs. To estimate false discovery rates, a later analysis permuted the HLA or CMV assignments 20 times. In a later analysis, co-occurring TCRs were grouped using DBSCAN, with TCRdist sequence similarity added in when clustering inside HLA-allele-positive subsets. For co-occurrence clustering, repertoires with fewer than 30,000 or more than 120,000 public chains were excluded, along with several repertoires with anomalous nucleotide sharing. TCRdb's version of the immuneACCESS table is confined to in-frame rearrangements and falls short of the full clone set. An unresolved V gene accounts for under half of the shortfall where checked; the remainder is of unknown origin. V and J calls and clone size are given by that table; D and trimming were obtained from the DNA. The sample records 43,000 or so clones, around two thirds of which are singletons. The top ten hold about 9% of the sample.

General conclusions and limits of the study: In a later analysis, over 15,000 TCR beta sequences were associated with specific HLA alleles at a false discovery rate of 0.05. Because counts were too low, 15 or so rarely observed V segments, including chromosome 9 orphons, were excluded from the earlier analysis of several hundred of the donors. In a later analysis, HLA-associated TCR beta chains were found to be more clonally expanded and to have lower generation probabilities than equally common non-associated chains. In a later analysis, several top co-occurrence clusters were reported to appear linked to parvovirus B19, influenza, CMV and Epstein-Barr virus. Because the 87-base-pair reads could not distinguish some IMGT-functional V segments, including TRBV6-2 and TRBV6-3, those segments were excluded. The only immune exposure information available for the cohort was CMV serostatus. According to a later analysis, TCR association rates differed among HLA loci, with DRB1 alleles showing the most associated TCRs and HLA-C alleles showing the fewest. An association between a missense DCLRE1C variant and V-gene and J-gene trimming of TCR beta chains was found in a later genetic analysis and replicated in an independent cohort. The study listed 150 to 200 TCR beta chains as associated with cytomegalovirus. In a later analysis, most CMV-associated TCR beta chains were found to appear HLA-restricted, with HLA associations seemingly driven largely by CMV exposure. Most TCR sequences were observed very rarely across donors, whereas some public TCRs were present in many individuals. A later genetic analysis reported fewer N-insertions in productive TCRs among donors in an Asian-associated ancestry cluster than the 666-donor mean. Linkage disequilibrium might explain the correlated functional status among segregating V segments, but an unknown experimental factor could not be ruled out. Broadly in line with IMGT annotations, most TCR beta V segments showed up in productive rearrangements about 87% or about 30% of the time in an earlier analysis of approximately 600 of the donors. In vitro tests confirmed that a few of the cytomegalovirus-associated TCR beta chains recognize cytomegalovirus antigens. HLA typing was unavailable for some donors at each locus, so association tests used only the typed subset. According to the authors, the approach could potentially be generalized to other disease states and immunological phenotypes. The presence/absence analyses assumed that sequencing depth was roughly uniform across donors, and that assumption may not be true. Only TCR beta chains were sequenced in this cohort, and the absence of alpha or paired-chain data limited detectable features. Assigning TCR associations to individual alleles was difficult when HLA alleles, especially DR and DQ, strongly co-occurred. A further reported finding was that TCR beta sequences accurately predicted the HLA-A and HLA-B alleles for most subjects in the first cohort. A cluster of highly shared sequence variants was judged likely to be a technical artifact of the sequencing pipeline. The classifier was reported to diagnose cytomegalovirus status with high specificity and sensitivity in both the original cohort and the validation cohort.

The specimen was PBMCs. The sequence is built from TRBV4-2 and TRBJ1-3; there is no confident call for the D gene. The receptor was derived from a human donor in good health. The sequenced DNA is TGTGCCAGCAGCCAAGATCTGCAGGTCCTCTCTGGAAACACCATATATTTT. The encoded protein is CASSQDLQVLSGNTIYF.